The 4 T cell receptor beta chains listed next were all sequenced from one sample in a study of blood T cell repertoires in COVID-19. Data came from immunoSEQ multiplex PCR; TCRdb stores just in-frame clones and leaves some out. There are 310,000 or so clones in the sample; about 88% occur only once, and around 9.5% lies in the top ten. The sample taken for sequencing was PBMCs or T cells enriched from blood (not recorded which). These receptors were collected from a middle-aged woman who had recovered from COVID-19.

J is TRBJ2-1 and V is TRBV7-2; 8 nucleotides match TRBD1. The V and J ends lost 7 bases and 4 bases, in that order; junction bases with no gene match: 9. This CDR3 spans 15 amino acids. Germline V gene data show CDR1 as SGHTA and CDR2 as FQGNSA. The CDR3 spells CASTIDRGTYNEQFF. DNA for the CDR3: TGTGCCAGCACCATTGACAGGGGTACTTACAATGAGCAGTTCTTC.

The chain employs TRBV5-4 and TRBJ2-6; D might be TRBD1 (5 bases). From germline, CDR1 is SGHNT and CDR2 YYREEE (reference sequence). This CDR3 spans 16 amino acids. Trimming cost V 3 bases and J 4 bases, with 14 bases left between them. CDR3 in amino acids: CASSSTVLGGANVLTF. CDR3 nucleotide sequence: TGTGCCAGCAGCTCGACAGTCTTGGGGGGGGCCAACGTCCTGACTTTC.

This chain joins TRBV19 and TRBJ1-4, with a tentative D call TRBD1 (6 bases). The CDR3 spans 15 residues. V gave up 2 bases and J gave up 7 bases, with 14 bases separating them. The germline V gene encodes CDR1 LNHDA and CDR2 SQIVND (reference sequence). For the CDR3, the DNA is TGTGCCAGTAGTATAATCCGCGTAGGGGGTGAAAAACTGTTTTTT. It is translated as CASSIIRVGGEKLFF.

This sequence joins TRBV10-3 and TRBJ1-1; TRBD1 matches 8 bases. The CDR3 is 14 residues long. CDR1 and CDR2 from the germline V gene are ENHRY and SYGVKD. J lost 3 bases, V lost 5 bases, and 5 bases had no gene match. CDR3 amino acids: CAISQGAADTEAFF. DNA of the CDR3: TGTGCCATCAGTCAGGGGGCAGCGGACACTGAAGCTTTCTTT.